This T cell receptor (beta chain) was observed in a study of radiotherapy plus CTLA-4 blockade in lung cancer. Ipilimumab-mediated CTLA-4 blockade plus focal radiation was given to patients having chemo-refractory metastatic non-small-cell lung cancer. Sequencing used immunoSEQ multiplex PCR; TCRdb keeps in-frame clones, though not all of them. The table lists roughly 85,000 clones, more than 75% of them singletons. Remarks on this clone: What it binds is not known.

CDR1 and CDR2 from the germline V gene are LGHNA and YNFKEQ. V was pared by 3 bases and J by 0 bases, with 12 bases of the junction left unmatched. The CDR3 is 19 amino acids. Overall study findings and caveats: The best predictor of response was reported to be early blood T cell clone dynamics, with interferon-beta. Expansion of tumor-derived TCR clones was observed in blood after radiotherapy plus ipilimumab.

Sequenced here: peripheral blood, sampled from a patient treated with radiotherapy plus ipilimumab. This chain connects TRBV4-2 to TRBJ2-3; 10 nucleotides agree with TRBD2. The clonotype was recovered from a human donor with non-small cell lung cancer that progressed on radiotherapy plus ipilimumab. Here the CDR3 reads CASSQRVVGLAESTDTQYF. CDR3 nucleotide sequence: TGTGCCAGCAGCCAGCGGGTGGTCGGACTAGCGGAAAGCACAGATACGCAGTATTTT.